The 27 T cell receptor delta chains reported below all come from one sample, sequenced in a study of Vδ1+ human thymocytes. Study results and limitations: Thymic TRG and TRD repertoires appeared highly polyclonal.

Their antigens are not known. Extracted RNA was reverse transcribed into cDNA. Multiplex PCR used pooled V-gene forward primers and a constant-region reverse primer to amplify CDR3s. TCRdb re-called the multiplex PCR reads with CATT. Among about 58,000 delta-chain clones listed, roughly 16% were seen once. The sample taken for sequencing was Vdelta1+ gamma-delta thymocytes from the thymus. Subset described: FACS-sorted CD3+ TCRalphabeta- TCRVdelta1+ TCRVdelta2- thymocytes. These receptor sequences come from a girl in the first two years of life who had congenital heart surgery.

This clone was seen more than once but under ten times. This rearrangement joins TRDV1 to TRDJ1, with 9 bases identical to TRDD3. Germline V gene data show CDR1 as TSWWSYY and CDR2 as QGS. The trim removed 0 bases at V and 0 bases at J, leaving 11 bases unmatched. This CDR3 spans 19 amino acids. Written as DNA, the CDR3 is TGTGCTCTTGGGGAACTAGGCCCTACTGGGGGACAGTACACCGATAAACTCATCTTT. Translated, it gives CALGELGPTGGQYTDKLIF.

As regards this clone: A read error is possible here, since a much larger clone lies one base away. The V call is TRDV2, the J call TRDJ1; D might be TRDD3 (6 bases). CDR1 is GEAIGNYY, CDR2 EKD, per germline. Trimming removed 3 bases at V and 4 bases at J, with 17 bases between. This CDR3 is 15 amino acids long. CDR3 DNA sequence: TGTGCCTGTGACCGGTCCTGGGGATCCCACGATAAACTCATCTTT. Its translation is CACDRSWGSHDKLIF.

The rearrangement joins TRDV1 to TRDJ1, with TRDD3 matching 12 bases. Germline V gene sequence: CDR1 TSWWSYY, CDR2 QGS. CDR3 length: 25 residues. With V trimmed by 0 bases and J by 1 base, 27 bases remained unmatched. DNA of the CDR3: TGTGCTCTTGGGGAACTAGGGGTTCCTACCACTGGGGGATACACAAGGCTAAGGGCCACCGATAAACTCATCTTT. Amino acids: CALGELGVPTTGGYTRLRATDKLIF.

In its sample, this clone was seen a few times. The gene calls are TRDV1 and TRDJ1; 9 bases match TRDD2. With V trimmed by 3 bases and J by 8 bases, 16 bases remained unmatched. CDR1 TSWWSYY and CDR2 QGS come from the germline V gene. The CDR3 runs 17 residues. CDR3 nucleotide sequence: TGTGCTCTTGGGGACCTTCCTACGGAGGGAGGGGGAACCAAACTCATCTTT. Its protein product is CALGDLPTEGGGTKLIF.

This chain uses TRDV1 with TRDJ1; possibly TRDD3 for D (9 bases). Trimming took 3 bases from V and 0 from J, leaving 41 bases between them. Germline V lookup: CDR1 TSWWSYY, CDR2 QGS. The CDR3 runs to 25 residues. This CDR3 is CALGDPPESFLLYWGNPSYTDKLIF. CDR3 sequence (DNA): TGTGCTCTTGGGGACCCTCCCGAAAGCTTCCTACTTTACTGGGGGAATCCTTCGTACACCGATAAACTCATCTTT.

The chain couples TRDV1 to TRDJ1, with 12 bases lining up with TRDD3. The V and J ends lost 3 bases and 0 bases, in that order; junction bases with no gene match: 23. The CDR3 sequence is 23 residues long. Germline lookup yields CDR1 TSWWSYY and CDR2 QGS. CDR3 protein: CALGDPNPILGDTVFRDTDKLIF. CDR3 DNA sequence: TGTGCTCTTGGGGATCCCAATCCTATTCTGGGGGATACGGTATTCCGTGACACCGATAAACTCATCTTT.

The V and J genes are TRDV1 and TRDJ1; 12 bases agree with TRDD3. The germline V gene has CDR1 TSWWSYY and CDR2 QGS. The CDR3 length is 20 residues. V lost 1 base, J lost 3 bases, and 15 bases stayed unmatched. CDR3: CALGEPPGGRYWGIPDKLIF. DNA of the CDR3: TGTGCTCTTGGGGAACCCCCCGGCGGACGATACTGGGGGATACCCGATAAACTCATCTTT.

This clone was counted only a few times. The rearrangement links TRDV1 to TRDJ1; D not resolved. Trimming removed 0 bases at V and 0 bases at J, with 14 bases between. The CDR3 length is 17 residues. The germline V gene encodes CDR1 TSWWSYY and CDR2 QGS. CDR3 residues: CALGELPPCTYTDKLIF. The DNA for the CDR3 is TGTGCTCTTGGGGAACTACCTCCCTGTACATACACCGATAAACTCATCTTT.

The chain has TRDV1 and TRDJ1, with D perhaps matching TRDD2 (5 bases). The ends were cut back, 4 bases at V and 1 base at J, with 25 bases in the middle. There are 19 residues in the CDR3. CDR1 TSWWSYY and CDR2 QGS come from the germline V gene. DNA for the CDR3: TGTGCTCTTGGGGGTAAGGGACTTCCCCTATCCGGAGGCACCGATAAACTCATCTTT. Its protein product is CALGGKGLPLSGGTDKLIF.

This clone was counted only a few times. The V call is TRDV2, the J call TRDJ1; 8 positions agree with TRDD3. The CDR3 is 13 residues long. Germline V gives CDR1 GEAIGNYY, CDR2 EKD. CDR3: CAGYAEYTDKLIF. CDR3 coding DNA: TGTGCGGGATACGCGGAGTACACCGATAAACTCATCTTT.

The chain couples TRDV1 to TRDJ1; a weak D match, TRDD3 (5 bases). This CDR3 is built from 17 residues. Germline CDR1 TSWWSYY, CDR2 QGS. Trimming pared 3 bases from V and 0 bases from J, leaving 17 bases between. The CDR3 protein is CALGDPGEDPHTDKLIF. CDR3 in DNA: TGTGCTCTTGGGGATCCCGGGGAGGACCCACACACCGATAAACTCATCTTT.

The table lists this clone with a few counts. The V call is TRDV1, the J call TRDJ1, with 9 bases fitting TRDD3. J lost 0 bases, V lost 9 bases, and 14 bases had no gene match. Germline loops: CDR1 TSWWSYY, CDR2 QGS. The CDR3 spans 17 residues. Here the CDR3 DNA reads TGTGCTCTGCTATGGGGGGATACCCTTCTAAACACCGATAAACTCATCTTT. Residues: CALLWGDTLLNTDKLIF.

Concerning this clone itself: At one end, the junction sequence differs from germline, possibly due to a read error. This specimen includes other DNA sequences encoding the same CDR3. This sequence joins TRDV1 and TRDJ1, with 10 nucleotides matching TRDD3. This CDR3 contains 17 residues. Germline V gene data show CDR1 as TSWWSYY and CDR2 as QGS. The chain's CDR3 is CALGERPTGGYTDKLIF. In DNA form, the CDR3 reads TGTGCTCTTGGAGAACGTCCTACTGGGGGATACACCGATAAACTCATCTTT.

In its sample, this clone was seen a few times. The rearrangement joins TRDV1 to TRDJ1; 10 bases are a match to TRDD3. Germline CDR1 TSWWSYY, CDR2 QGS. The CDR3 has 21 amino acids. V trimming: 1 base; J trimming: 7 bases; junction bases outside the gene matches: 24. CDR3 in amino acids: CALGEPHTPILLGDAIGKLIF. CDR3 nucleotides: TGTGCTCTTGGGGAACCCCATACCCCAATCCTACTGGGGGATGCCATCGGTAAACTCATCTTT.

This clone has just a few counts. This rearrangement joins TRDV1 to TRDJ1; the match to TRDD3 covers 12 bases. Germline assignment: CDR1 TSWWSYY and CDR2 QGS. The J segment lost 0 bases and the V segment lost 0 bases, leaving 17 bases of the junction unmatched. CDR3 length: 22 amino acids. This chain's CDR3 is CALGELIPRYWGIPLYTDKLIF. CDR3 nucleotides: TGTGCTCTTGGGGAACTTATACCGCGGTACTGGGGGATACCCCTGTACACCGATAAACTCATCTTT.

In this sample, this clone turned up a few times. The gene calls are TRDV1 and TRDJ1; 10 positions match TRDD3. Germline values: CDR1 TSWWSYY, CDR2 QGS. V was pared by 1 base and J by 0 bases, with 11 bases of the junction left unmatched. The length of the CDR3 is 19 residues. CDR3 loop: CALGEHPVGDTKYTDKLIF. The CDR3, as DNA: TGTGCTCTTGGGGAACACCCGGTGGGGGATACAAAGTACACCGATAAACTCATCTTT.

In this sample, this clone turned up a few times. This chain uses TRDV1 with TRDJ1, with D unclear. V shed 0 bases and J shed 0 bases, with 20 bases lying between them. Germline CDR1 reads TSWWSYY; CDR2 reads QGS. This CDR3 has 19 residues. Here the CDR3 reads CALGELPSPRARYTDKLIF. The CDR3, as DNA: TGTGCTCTTGGGGAACTACCCTCCCCCCGTGCTCGCTACACCGATAAACTCATCTTT.

The chain combines TRDV1 with TRDJ1, with 11 bases fitting TRDD3. The germline V gene has CDR1 TSWWSYY and CDR2 QGS. The CDR3 consists of 20 residues. The J segment lost 3 bases and the V segment lost 0 bases, leaving 15 bases of the junction unmatched. The CDR3 region has the DNA TGTGCTCTTGGGGAACTATCCCCCGACTGGGGGATAAGGCTCGCCGATAAACTCATCTTT. As protein: CALGELSPDWGIRLADKLIF.

The sample holds a few counts of this clone. The gene calls are TRDV1 and TRDJ1, with 10 bases matching TRDD3. J lost 1 base, V lost 1 base, and 15 bases had no gene match. The germline V gene has CDR1 TSWWSYY and CDR2 QGS. The CDR3 loop spans 20 amino acids. The CDR3 sequence is CALGEPKFTGGSRGTDKLIF. The CDR3 nucleotides are TGTGCTCTTGGGGAACCTAAATTCACTGGGGGATCGCGCGGCACCGATAAACTCATCTTT.

This clone was counted between two and nine times. V is TRDV1 and J is TRDJ1, with TRDD3 identical over 8 bases. The CDR3 has 19 residues. With 5 bases clipped from V and 0 bases from J, the junction kept 17 bases outside the gene matches. In germline, CDR1 is TSWWSYY, CDR2 QGS. Written as DNA, the CDR3 is TGTGCTCTTGGGAACGGAGAGCGGGATACGCTTTGGTACACCGATAAACTCATCTTT. Its translation: CALGNGERDTLWYTDKLIF.

V is TRDV1 and J is TRDJ1, with TRDD2 identical over 8 bases. The CDR3 runs to 17 residues. CDR1 and CDR2 (germline): TSWWSYY, QGS. Trimming removed 4 bases from V and 1 base from J; junction bases left unmatched: 11. CDR3 nucleotides: TGTGCTCTTGGGGTCCACTTCCTACGGAGTGTCACCGATAAACTCATCTTT. This gives the protein CALGVHFLRSVTDKLIF.

The chain joins TRDV1 to TRDJ1; 11 nucleotides align to TRDD3. V shed 0 bases, J shed 0 bases, and the junction held 12 bases outside the gene matches. This CDR3 spans 20 amino acids. Per the germline V gene, CDR1 is TSWWSYY and CDR2 is QGS. The CDR3 DNA reads as TGTGCTCTTGGGGAACTATCCCGTCAACTGGGGGATAAGTACACCGATAAACTCATCTTT. This gives the protein CALGELSRQLGDKYTDKLIF.

About this clone itself: This could be a read error, since a much larger clone is one nucleotide away. The V and J genes are TRDV2 and TRDJ1, with 9 bases lining up with TRDD3. Trimming took 0 bases from V and 1 from J; bases not matched to a gene: 8. Germline assignment: CDR1 GEAIGNYY and CDR2 EKD. The CDR3 has 17 residues. The CDR3 bases are TGTGCCTGTGACACCTCCTGGGGGATTAGGTTCACCGATAAACTCATCTTT. Translated: CACDTSWGIRFTDKLIF.

This clone was detected a few times. The rearrangement joins TRDV1 to TRDJ1, with D possibly matching TRDD3 (6 bases). There are 16 residues in the CDR3. Germline CDR1 is TSWWSYY and CDR2 is QGS. The ends were cut back, 3 bases at V and 6 bases at J, with 20 bases in the middle. The CDR3 nucleotides are TGTGCTCTTGGGGAGCACCTGGGGCAGGGGACCCATAAACTCATCTTT. This gives the protein CALGEHLGQGTHKLIF.

This sequence joins TRDV1 and TRDJ1, with 13 bases lining up with TRDD3. Germline CDR1 is TSWWSYY and CDR2 is QGS. This CDR3 has 22 amino acids. Trimming at V came to 3 bases and at J to 0 bases, leaving 19 bases not matched to a gene. The CDR3 sequence is CALGELPSVRYWGIRYTDKLIF. The CDR3 nucleotides are TGTGCTCTTGGGGAGTTACCTTCCGTAAGGTACTGGGGGATACGCTACACCGATAAACTCATCTTT.

Only a few counts were recorded for this clone. At one end, the junction sequence differs from germline, possibly due to a read error. The J gene is TRDJ1, the V gene TRDV1; 10 bases align to TRDD3. The CDR3 contains 14 residues. Germline-derived CDR1 and CDR2 are TSWWSYY and QGS. CDR3: CAPGDTLGDPKVIF. The CDR3 region has the DNA TGTGCTCCTGGGGATACACTGGGGGATCCCAAGGTCATCTTT.

The rearrangement links TRDV1 to TRDJ1, with 9 bases lining up with TRDD3. The CDR3 is 22 residues long. After removal of 0 bases from V and 1 base from J, the junction contained 21 bases not matched to a gene. Germline V CDR1 and CDR2: TSWWSYY, QGS. CDR3 nucleotides: TGTGCTCTTGGGGAACTGAGGTCGAAATCTGTCATCGGGGATACGTCCACCGATAAACTCATCTTT. Translated, it gives CALGELRSKSVIGDTSTDKLIF.